The text below deals with one TCR beta chain. Some clones are missing from TCRdb's copy, which holds only in-frame ones; the method was immunoSEQ multiplex PCR. The sample shows 2 million to 2.5 million clones, about 94% of them seen only once. This record comes from a study of shared clonotypes between healthy human individuals. As defined, naive CD8 cells were CD45RO-negative and positively selected for CCR7, with terminally differentiated effector memory CD45RA+ cells excluded. Sequencing was done on a sample of naive CD8+ T cells sorted from blood. The receptor was derived from a man aged 18 to 29 in good health.

CDR3 sequence: CAWSVLDPDTQYF. DNA of the CDR3: TGTGCCTGGAGTGTATTAGATCCAGATACGCAGTATTTT. The chain joins TRBV30 to TRBJ2-3; D is ambiguous. The CDR3 loop spans 13 amino acids. V lost 0 bases and J 4 bases, leaving 8 bases between the germline ends. Germline lookup yields CDR1 GTSNPN and CDR2 SVGIG (reference sequence).